Each of the 9 T cell receptor beta chains below was sequenced from the same sample in a study of T-cell reconstitution after alpha-beta-depleted transplantation in children listed by TCRdb under 2016. Library preparation used PCR. Sequencing used an Illumina HiSeq 2500. TCR library preparation used molecular barcoding, with unique molecular identifiers applied to normalize quantification of the TCRbeta repertoire. TCRdb ran its own pipeline on the public reads, namely fastp trimming at Q25 and MiXCR clone calling, and kept in-frame beta chains. Here each entry gathers all rows of one CDR3 protein and keeps the most common genes and DNA. This sample is represented by 500,000 to 750,000 distinct CDR3 sequences; over 25% of them were singletons. The ten largest clones add up to about a third of the sample. In the paper's terms, the treatment or condition label means: allogeneic hematopoietic cell transplantation with graft depleted of TCRalphabeta T cells and CD19 B cells.

The sample consisted of PBMCs, taken before TCRalphabeta/CD19-depleted stem cell transplant. These receptors were collected from a boy under three years old with Wiskott-Aldrich syndrome, due to receive a stem cell transplant.

This clonotype was seen a few times. The genes are TRBV10-3 and TRBJ1-1; TRBD1 is a possible D gene (5 bases). CDR1 and CDR2 (germline): ENHRY, SYGVKD. This CDR3 is 13 amino acids long. Deletions cut 7 bases from V and 3 bases from J, with 12 bases between. This CDR3 reads CAINRDPDTEAFF. CDR3 nucleotide sequence: TGTGCCATCAACCGGGACCCGGACACTGAAGCTTTCTTT.

V is TRBV28 and J is TRBJ2-3, with TRBD1 as a possible D gene (6 bases). Germline CDR1 and CDR2: MDHEN and SYDVKM. This CDR3 contains 13 residues. Deletions cut 2 bases from V and 5 bases from J, with 8 bases between. CDR3 sequence: CASSLQGQDTQYF. DNA of the CDR3: TGTGCCAGCAGTTTACAGGGGCAAGATACGCAGTATTTT.

The genes are TRBV12-5 and TRBJ2-5; 11 nucleotides align to TRBD1. The CDR3 spans 15 residues. With 4 bases clipped from V and 5 bases from J, the junction kept 6 bases outside the gene matches. Germline V gene lookup returns CDR1 LGHNT and CDR2 FRNRAP. The CDR3 bases are TGTGCTAGTGGTTCTGGACAGGGGGCTGGGGAGACCCAGTACTTC. This sequence encodes CASGSGQGAGETQYF.

V gene TRBV20-1 combines with J gene TRBJ2-2; 11 bases map to TRBD1. This CDR3 region has 13 residues. V trimming: 6 bases; J trimming: 8 bases; junction bases outside the gene matches: 5. From germline, CDR1 is DFQATT and CDR2 SNEGSKA (reference sequence). The chain's CDR3 is CSARTGGKGELFF. The CDR3, as DNA: TGCAGTGCCCGGACAGGGGGCAAAGGGGAGCTGTTTTTT.

The rearrangement joins TRBV20-1 to TRBJ2-2; D unresolved. The ends were cut back, 6 bases at V and 4 bases at J, with 9 bases in the middle. CDR1 DFQATT and CDR2 SNEGSKA come from the germline V gene (reference sequence). This CDR3 comprises 12 residues. The CDR3 spells CSAPSGTGELFF. The CDR3 nucleotides read TGCAGTGCCCCATCGGGCACCGGGGAGCTGTTTTTT.

This clonotype occurred a few times. This chain joins TRBV10-3 and TRBJ1-2; the D is unclear. The V and J ends lost 3 bases and 2 bases respectively, with 7 bases between them. The CDR3 runs 13 residues. From germline, CDR1 is ENHRY and CDR2 SYGVKD. CDR3 coding DNA: TGTGCCATCAGTGATTTGGGGAACTATGGCTACACCTTC. Its translation is CAISDLGNYGYTF.

This chain links TRBV20-1 with TRBJ1-3; D call uncertain. Germline V gives CDR1 DFQATT, CDR2 SNEGSKA (reference sequence). Trimming removed 4 bases from V and 3 bases from J, with 13 bases in between. The CDR3 is 14 amino acids. The CDR3 DNA reads TGCAGTGCTACACCTCCGTTTGATGGAAACACCATATATTTT. Its translation: CSATPPFDGNTIYF.

The chain recombines TRBV24-1 with TRBJ1-5; possible D gene TRBD1, 5 bases. Trimming removed 5 bases from V and 4 bases from J, with 8 bases in between. Germline CDR1 reads KGHDR; CDR2 reads SFDVKD. The CDR3 spans 13 residues. The CDR3 here is CATSGGSNQPQHF. The CDR3 bases are TGTGCCACCAGTGGGGGCAGTAATCAGCCCCAGCATTTT.

This clonotype was seen a few times. The rearrangement uses TRBV11-2 and TRBJ2-7, with 7 bases aligning to TRBD2. V shed 5 bases and J 2 bases; nucleotides not matched to a gene: 6. CDR3 length equals 14 residues. Germline assignment: CDR1 SGHAT and CDR2 FQNNGV. The CDR3 nucleotides are TGTGCCAGCAGCCGTTCCAGCGGGGCCTACGAGCAGTACTTC. The encoded protein is CASSRSSGAYEQYF.